Listed here are 15 T cell receptor beta chains from one sample, sequenced in a study of cytomegalovirus exposure and HLA in healthy donors. PCR employed 60 Vbeta and 13 Jbeta primers. Data came from immunoSEQ multiplex PCR; TCRdb stores just in-frame clones and leaves some out. The sample shows 150,000 to 200,000 clones, and roughly 1.3% sits with its ten largest clones. Sequenced: PBMCs. The receptors were gathered from a woman aged 60-75 years in good health and CMV-seronegative.

The CDR3 DNA sequence: TGTGCCAGCTCTGCGACTGGGTTTTTTCAGCCCCAGCATTTT. This codes for CASSATGFFQPQHF. The rearrangement joins TRBV18 to TRBJ1-5; D gene uncertain. V lost 6 bases, J lost 6 bases, and 15 bases lay in between. Germline assignment: CDR1 KGHSH and CDR2 LQKENI. The CDR3 consists of 14 residues.

V is TRBV5-4 and J is TRBJ2-5; 10 bases fit TRBD2. Trimming removed 6 bases from V and 7 bases from J; junction bases left unmatched: 15. Germline-derived CDR1 and CDR2 are SGHNT and YYREEE (reference sequence). The CDR3 extends over 16 amino acids. The CDR3 spells CASTASPAGGVVTQYF. DNA for the CDR3: TGTGCCAGCACCGCTTCCCCAGCGGGGGGGGTCGTGACCCAGTACTTC.

The V and J genes are TRBV19 and TRBJ1-2, with D unresolved. Germline V gives CDR1 LNHDA, CDR2 SQIVND (reference sequence). Deletions cut 11 bases from V and 4 bases from J, with 20 bases between. The CDR3 totals 14 residues. DNA for the CDR3: TGTGCCGTCGGTAGGAGTGATTCGCTCTATGGCTACACCTTC. It yields the protein CAVGRSDSLYGYTF.

The gene calls are TRBV19 and TRBJ1-5, with D maybe TRBD1 (5 bases). This CDR3 is built from 14 residues. Trimming removed 3 bases from V and 2 bases from J, with 8 bases in between. Looked up from germline, CDR1 is LNHDA and CDR2 is SQIVND (reference sequence). The CDR3 loop reads CASSIVQGNQPQHF. For the CDR3, the DNA is TGTGCCAGTAGTATTGTACAGGGCAATCAGCCCCAGCATTTT.

The V gene is TRBV5-6, the J gene TRBJ1-5, with a weak D call TRBD1 (5 bases). Trimming removed 2 bases from V and 6 bases from J, with 27 bases in between. Germline V gene sequence: CDR1 SGHDT, CDR2 YYEEEE. The CDR3 contains 19 residues. The CDR3 bases are TGTGCCAGCAGCTTACTCTCCCTCCCTACATTAGGGGTGGTTCAGCCCCAGCATTTT. Translated: CASSLLSLPTLGVVQPQHF. The whole variable domain, remainder taken from reference TRBV5-6 and TRBJ1-5, is DAGVTQSPTHLIKTRGQQVTLRCSPKSGHDTVSWYQQALGQGPQFIFQYYEEEERQRGNFPDRFSGHQFPNYSSELNVNALLLGDSALYLCASSLLSLPTLGVVQPQHFGDGTRLSIL.

This chain connects TRBV2 to TRBJ1-6; 8 nucleotides match TRBD1. The CDR3 extends over 13 amino acids. Germline lookup yields CDR1 SNHLY and CDR2 FYNNEI. J lost 8 bases, V lost 7 bases, and 4 bases had no gene match. The CDR3 coding sequence is TGTGCCAGCATTGGACAGGGCGATTCACCCCTCCACTTT. Translated: CASIGQGDSPLHF. The complete variable domain, with remaining parts taken from reference TRBV2 and TRBJ1-6, reads EPEVTQTPSHQVTQMGQEVILRCVPISNHLYFYWYRQILGQKVEFLVSFYNNEISEKSEIFDDQFSVERPDGSNFTLKIRSTKLEDSAMYFCASIGQGDSPLHFGNGTRLTVT.

This sequence joins TRBV25-1 and TRBJ1-2; possibly TRBD1 for D (6 bases). The CDR3 covers 17 residues. The V gene's germline CDR1 is MGHDK and CDR2 SYGVNS. Between the trimmed V and J ends, which lost 1 base and 6 bases, there was a span of 21 bases. CDR3: CASSEFARAGVTDGYTF. CDR3 nucleotides: TGTGCCAGCAGTGAATTTGCACGAGCAGGGGTCACAGATGGCTACACCTTC.

The rearrangement joins TRBV5-4 to TRBJ2-4; perhaps TRBD2 as D (6 bases). From germline, CDR1 is SGHNT and CDR2 YYREEE (reference sequence). Trimming shortened V by 4 bases and J by 9 bases, and 14 bases separated the two germline ends. The CDR3 loop spans 13 amino acids. In DNA form, the CDR3 reads TGTGCCAGCAGCGCGGACTATGGGGGCATTCAGTACTTC. This gives the protein CASSADYGGIQYF.

This chain links TRBV6-5 with TRBJ2-5; 7 bases line up with TRBD2. This CDR3 spans 14 amino acids. The V gene's germline CDR1 is MNHEY and CDR2 SVGAGI. The ends lost 1 base at V and 3 bases at J; junction bases unmatched: 2. The DNA of the CDR3 is TGTGCCAGCAGTTACTTGGGGGGGGAAGAGACCCAGTACTTC. It codes for CASSYLGGEETQYF.

The chain couples TRBV7-9 to TRBJ2-7, with TRBD1 identical over 11 bases. Germline V lookup: CDR1 SEHNR, CDR2 FQNEAQ (reference sequence). There are 16 residues in the CDR3. V shed 4 bases and J 1 base; nucleotides not matched to a gene: 6. This chain's CDR3 is CASSSTGQGVSYEQYF. The CDR3 DNA reads as TGTGCCAGCAGCTCTACGGGACAGGGGGTATCCTACGAGCAGTACTTC.

The chain employs TRBV20-1 and TRBJ1-4, with unresolved D. The CDR3 is 11 amino acids. The germline gives CDR1 DFQATT, CDR2 SNEGSKA (reference sequence). V lost 4 bases and J 9 bases, leaving 9 bases between the germline ends. The CDR3 loop is CSAIAAQKLFF. CDR3 DNA sequence: TGCAGTGCTATAGCCGCTCAAAAACTGTTTTTT.

The chain couples TRBV7-9 to TRBJ1-1; maybe TRBD1 (5 bases). Germline V gene data show CDR1 as SEHNR and CDR2 as FQNEAQ (reference sequence). The CDR3 is made up of 17 amino acids. Trimming took off 1 base at V and 1 base at J, with 16 bases between the two ends. The CDR3 DNA reads as TGTGCCAGCAGCTTAGGGTTGGCAGGGAAAAAGAACACTGAAGCTTTCTTT. Translation: CASSLGLAGKKNTEAFF.

The chain couples TRBV15 to TRBJ2-3; possibly TRBD2 for D (6 bases). There are 15 residues in the CDR3. CDR1 is LNHNV and CDR2 is YYDKDF in the germline V gene (reference sequence). Trimming took 2 bases from V and 4 from J, leaving 13 bases between them. The CDR3 coding sequence is TGTGCCACCAGCAGACCGACTAGGGGATCAGATACGCAGTATTTT. It translates to CATSRPTRGSDTQYF.

This sequence joins TRBV18 and TRBJ1-2, with 7 nucleotides matching TRBD1. The V and J ends lost 3 bases and 4 bases, in that order; junction bases with no gene match: 8. The CDR3 consists of 15 residues. Germline values: CDR1 KGHSH, CDR2 LQKENI. CDR3 nucleotides: TGTGCCAGCTCACCTGCGGACAGGCTAACCTATGGCTACACCTTC. Amino acids: CASSPADRLTYGYTF. The whole variable domain, filled in from reference TRBV18 and TRBJ1-2, reads NAGVMQNPRHLVRRRGQEARLRCSPMKGHSHVYWYRQLPEEGLKFMVYLQKENIIDESGMPKERFSAEFPKEGPSILRIQQVVRGDSAAYFCASSPADRLTYGYTFGSGTRLTVV.

The gene calls are TRBV11-2 and TRBJ2-7, with D unresolved. Germline loops: CDR1 SGHAT, CDR2 FQNNGV. Trimming removed 3 bases at V and 2 bases at J, with 14 bases between. The CDR3 extends over 15 amino acids. The CDR3 sequence: CASSLLGVATYEQYF. DNA of the CDR3: TGTGCCAGCAGCTTGTTGGGCGTCGCCACCTACGAGCAGTACTTC.